These 29 T cell receptor beta chains were all obtained from the same sample, sequenced in a study of blood T cell repertoires in COVID-19. Here immunoSEQ multiplex PCR was the method, and the copy in TCRdb shows in-frame clones only, minus some. The profile shows over 200,000 clones, just under 85% of them singletons. The sequenced sample consisted of peripheral blood. These receptors all come from a woman aged 45-59 years with active or convalescent COVID-19.

This chain connects TRBV28 to TRBJ1-2; D may be TRBD1 (6 bases). V lost 3 bases, J lost 4 bases, and 12 bases lay in between. CDR1 and CDR2 (germline): MDHEN, SYDVKM. The CDR3 has 14 amino acids. CDR3 protein: CASSLSQGTYGYTF. CDR3 coding DNA: TGTGCCAGCAGTTTGAGTCAGGGGACCTATGGCTACACCTTC.

There are a few counts of this clone. CDR3 residues: CASSLGDRRQPQHF. In nucleotides, the CDR3 is TGTGCCAGCAGTTTAGGGGACAGGAGGCAGCCCCAGCATTTT. The rearrangement uses TRBV28 and TRBJ1-5, with TRBD1 matching over 8 bases. Germline lookup yields CDR1 MDHEN and CDR2 SYDVKM. This CDR3 spans 14 amino acids. V shed 2 bases and J 7 bases; nucleotides not matched to a gene: 4.

The J gene is TRBJ2-7, the V gene TRBV4-2; TRBD2 matches 11 bases. Per germline, CDR1 LGHNA and CDR2 YNFKEQ. With V trimmed by 0 bases and J by 0 bases, 1 base remained unmatched. The CDR3 contains 16 residues. CDR3 protein: CASSQDGTSGSYEQYF. In DNA form, the CDR3 reads TGTGCCAGCAGCCAAGATGGGACTAGCGGCTCCTACGAGCAGTACTTC.

The chain employs TRBV27 and TRBJ2-1, with 9 bases lining up with TRBD1. The V and J ends lost 1 base and 8 bases, in that order; junction bases with no gene match: 9. The CDR3 is 16 amino acids. The germline V gene has CDR1 MNHEY and CDR2 SMNVEV (reference sequence). The CDR3 DNA reads TGTGCCAGCAGTTTATTCGGTAGGACAGGGGTAGATGAGCAGTTCTTC. It encodes CASSLFGRTGVDEQFF.

This chain uses TRBV5-6 with TRBJ2-2; D possibly corresponds to TRBD1 (7 bases). Trimming cost V 2 bases and J 0 bases, with 17 bases left between them. The CDR3 has 18 amino acids. From germline, CDR1 is SGHDT and CDR2 YYEEEE. The CDR3 loop is CASSFSPGDSANTGELFF. CDR3 coding DNA: TGTGCCAGCAGCTTCTCGCCGGGGGACAGCGCGAACACCGGGGAGCTGTTTTTT.

The V and J genes are TRBV3-1 (or the pseudogene TRBV3-2) and TRBJ1-3, with D maybe TRBD1 (5 bases). This CDR3 has 13 residues. In germline, CDR1 is LGHDT, CDR2 YNNKEL (reference sequence). V was shortened by 8 bases and J by 5 bases, with 13 bases between the two germline ends. CDR3 sequence: CASVGAGRNTIYF. CDR3 sequence (DNA): TGTGCCAGCGTTGGGGCAGGGCGAAACACCATATATTTT.

The chain is built from TRBV9 and TRBJ2-4; 9 nucleotides align to TRBD2. V gave up 4 bases and J gave up 9 bases; unmatched junction bases: 8. In germline, CDR1 is SGDLS, CDR2 YYNGEE. This CDR3 region has 14 residues. The CDR3 sequence is CASSSRTSAGIQYF. Written as DNA, the CDR3 is TGTGCCAGCAGCTCCCGGACTAGCGCGGGCATTCAGTACTTC.

V is TRBV6-5 and J is TRBJ1-6, with 10 bases that match TRBD1. The V gene's germline CDR1 is MNHEY and CDR2 SVGAGI. V trimming: 5 bases; J trimming: 10 bases; junction bases outside the gene matches: 5. The CDR3 runs 14 residues. CDR3 coding DNA: TGTGCCAGCAGTCCGGACAGGGGGGCCTCACCCCTCCACTTT. Its protein is CASSPDRGASPLHF.

The chain combines TRBV2 with TRBJ2-1, with a tentative D call TRBD1 (6 bases). The V end was cut by 6 bases, the J end by 5 bases, with 11 bases between. Per the germline V gene, CDR1 is SNHLY and CDR2 is FYNNEI. The CDR3 is 13 amino acids. For the CDR3, the DNA is TGTGCCAGCAGCGCAGGGACACACAATGAGCAGTTCTTC. This encodes CASSAGTHNEQFF.

The V gene is TRBV28, the J gene TRBJ1-5; D is undetermined. With 5 bases removed from V and 2 bases from J, the gap between germline ends came to 7 bases. Germline CDR1 is MDHEN and CDR2 is SYDVKM. CDR3 length: 13 amino acids. CDR3 amino acids: CASSLQGNQPQHF. The CDR3 nucleotides are TGTGCCAGCAGTCTCCAGGGCAATCAGCCCCAGCATTTT.

V gene TRBV6-5 combines with J gene TRBJ1-1, with a weak D call TRBD1 (6 bases). The V end lost 0 bases, the J end lost 2 bases, and 13 bases lay between the germline ends. Germline CDR1 reads MNHEY; CDR2 reads SVGAGI. The CDR3 covers 16 residues. CDR3 DNA sequence: TGTGCCAGCAGTTACTCCACAGGGAGGGCTAACACTGAAGCTTTCTTT. Its translation: CASSYSTGRANTEAFF.

The chain links TRBV10-2 to TRBJ1-2; unclear D gene. The V gene lost 8 bases and the J gene lost 5 bases, with 18 bases spanning the gap. Germline V lookup: CDR1 WSHSY, CDR2 SAAADI. The CDR3 length is 14 residues. CDR3 residues: CASSSANPRYGYTF. The CDR3 DNA reads TGCGCCAGCTCGTCTGCCAATCCCAGGTATGGCTACACCTTC.

This clone has just a few counts. V is TRBV9 and J is TRBJ2-2; no firm D call. Germline V lookup: CDR1 SGDLS, CDR2 YYNGEE. The V end was cut by 0 bases, the J end by 6 bases, with 12 bases between. CDR3 length: 15 amino acids. The chain's CDR3 is CASSVVDSLPGELFF. CDR3 nucleotide sequence: TGTGCCAGCAGCGTAGTTGACTCTCTACCCGGGGAGCTGTTTTTT.

CDR3 amino acids: CASRVDRGTGNTIYF. Here the CDR3 DNA reads TGTGCCAGCAGGGTGGACAGGGGGACTGGAAACACCATATATTTT. V and J are TRBV2 and TRBJ1-3, with 10 bases lining up with TRBD1. CDR1 and CDR2 (germline): SNHLY, FYNNEI. The CDR3 runs to 15 residues. The V and J ends lost 6 bases and 2 bases, in that order; junction bases with no gene match: 4.

The CDR3 DNA is TGTGCCAGTAGTATATGGGGTTTGGGACTAGCGGGGAGTCGGACCGATACGCAGTATTTT. Its protein product is CASSIWGLGLAGSRTDTQYF. The gene calls are TRBV19 and TRBJ2-3; TRBD2 aligns across 13 bases. The junction had 17 bases not matched to a gene; V was cut back by 2 bases and J by 6 bases. The V gene's germline CDR1 is LNHDA and CDR2 SQIVND (reference sequence). The CDR3 contains 20 residues.

The gene calls are TRBV28 and TRBJ1-1; D gene uncertain. The germline V gene encodes CDR1 MDHEN and CDR2 SYDVKM. The CDR3 loop spans 14 amino acids. Trimming left V 11 bases short and J 1 base short, with 17 bases between. CDR3 region: CALNPPDTNTEAFF. CDR3 DNA sequence: TGTGCCTTGAACCCCCCAGACACGAACACTGAAGCTTTCTTT.

CDR3 sequence (DNA): TGTGCCAGTAGTCCCACGGCGGCTGGAAACACCATATATTTT. This encodes CASSPTAAGNTIYF. V gene TRBV19 combines with J gene TRBJ1-3; no definite D call. The CDR3 is 14 amino acids. The V and J ends lost 5 bases and 2 bases respectively, with 10 bases between them. Germline V CDR1 and CDR2: LNHDA, SQIVND (reference sequence).

The chain combines TRBV5-1 with TRBJ1-1; 12 bases are a match to TRBD1. With 0 bases clipped from V and 3 bases from J, the junction kept 6 bases outside the gene matches. Per germline, CDR1 SGHRS and CDR2 YFSETQ. The length of the CDR3 is 17 residues. The CDR3 protein is CASSLGDRGRFYTEAFF. CDR3 DNA: TGCGCCAGCAGCTTGGGGGACAGGGGGCGATTTTACACTGAAGCTTTCTTT.

The rearrangement links TRBV28 to TRBJ1-2, with 11 bases aligning to TRBD1. Trimming took 3 bases from V and 4 from J; bases not matched to a gene: 4. The CDR3 is 15 residues long. Germline lookup yields CDR1 MDHEN and CDR2 SYDVKM. CDR3 amino acids: CASSLIGTGGYGYTF. CDR3 nucleotides: TGTGCCAGCAGTTTGATCGGGACAGGGGGCTATGGCTACACCTTC.

V is TRBV11-2 and J is TRBJ2-1, with D hard to call. The CDR3 is 14 residues long. Germline loops: CDR1 SGHAT, CDR2 FQNNGV. The V end lost 1 base, the J end lost 9 bases, and 13 bases lay between the germline ends. The CDR3 bases are TGTGCCAGCAGCTTAGCTGGAGCGCGGCCTGAGCAGTTCTTC. This encodes CASSLAGARPEQFF.

V gene TRBV19 combines with J gene TRBJ1-3; D call uncertain. Germline values: CDR1 LNHDA, CDR2 SQIVND (reference sequence). CDR3 length equals 15 residues. Trimming removed 6 bases at V and 2 bases at J, with 14 bases between. This CDR3 reads CASSWESSTGNTIYF. The CDR3 coding sequence is TGTGCCAGTAGCTGGGAGAGTTCGACTGGAAACACCATATATTTT.

CDR3 residues: CASSFGQGPGDTF. CDR3 in DNA: TGTGCCAGCAGCTTCGGGCAGGGGCCCGGGGACACCTTC. The genes are TRBV3-1 (or the pseudogene TRBV3-2) and TRBJ1-2, with D possibly being TRBD1 (6 bases). The CDR3 runs to 13 residues. V was shortened by 5 bases and J by 12 bases, with 19 bases between the two germline ends. Germline V gene sequence: CDR1 LGHDT, CDR2 YNNKEL (reference sequence).

The V call is TRBV7-9, the J call TRBJ2-2; unclear D gene. The V gene lost 4 bases and the J gene lost 4 bases, with 7 bases spanning the gap. Per germline, CDR1 SEHNR and CDR2 FQNEAQ (reference sequence). The CDR3 is 13 residues long. CDR3 loop: CASSSSGTGELFF. The CDR3 DNA reads TGTGCCAGCAGCTCCTCGGGCACCGGGGAGCTGTTTTTT. Full variable domain (rest looked up from reference TRBV7-9 and TRBJ2-2): DTGVSQNPRHKITKRGQNVTFRCDPISEHNRLYWYRQTLGQGPEFLTYFQNEAQLEKSRLLSDRFSAERPKGSFSTLEIQRTEQGDSAMYLCASSSSGTGELFFGEGSRLTVL.

V gene TRBV12-3 or TRBV12-4 combines with J gene TRBJ1-1; D is unclear. This CDR3 region has 13 residues. Trimming left V 6 bases short and J 3 bases short, with 11 bases between. The CDR3 DNA sequence: TGTGCCAGCAGCCGAATCAGTTACACTGAAGCTTTCTTT. Its protein is CASSRISYTEAFF.

V usage is TRBV14 and J usage is TRBJ2-7, with D possibly being TRBD1 (6 bases). Trimming took 3 bases from V and 3 from J, leaving 6 bases between them. Germline CDR1 and CDR2: SGHDN and FVKESK. The CDR3 totals 12 residues. The CDR3 loop is CASSQDSYEQYV. CDR3 DNA: TGTGCCAGCAGCCAGGACAGCTACGAGCAGTACGTC.

This chain connects TRBV18 to TRBJ2-1, with 10 bases aligning to TRBD2. This CDR3 region has 18 residues. CDR1 is KGHSH, CDR2 LQKENI, per germline. Trimming at V came to 5 bases and at J to 3 bases, leaving 13 bases not matched to a gene. CDR3 residues: CASSSRAASGGNYNEQFF. The CDR3 DNA sequence: TGTGCCAGCTCATCGCGGGCGGCTAGCGGGGGCAACTACAATGAGCAGTTCTTC.

The chain is built from TRBV5-1 and TRBJ2-7, with 9 positions matching TRBD2. Unmatched junction bases numbered 5, after V lost 4 bases and J lost 3 bases. The CDR3 runs to 14 residues. The germline CDR1 and CDR2 sequences are SGHRS and YFSETQ. DNA for the CDR3: TGCGCCAGCAGCCGAGGGACTAGCAGCTACGAGCAGTACTTC. Its protein is CASSRGTSSYEQYF.

This clone was observed once. The chain carries TRBV28 and TRBJ1-2; unclear D gene. Germline CDR1 is MDHEN and CDR2 is SYDVKM. This CDR3 spans 11 amino acids. The V end lost 5 bases, the J end lost 4 bases, and 5 bases lay between the germline ends. The CDR3 reads CASSPGYGYTF. CDR3 nucleotide sequence: TGTGCCAGCAGTCCAGGCTATGGCTACACCTTC.

The rearrangement links TRBV5-1 to TRBJ1-1; 8 positions match TRBD1. Germline values: CDR1 SGHRS, CDR2 YFSETQ. Trimming took 0 bases from V and 1 from J; bases not matched to a gene: 5. CDR3 length: 16 residues. CDR3 in DNA: TGCGCCAGCAGCTTGGCAGGGGGCTTCTCGAACACTGAAGCTTTCTTT. It translates to CASSLAGGFSNTEAFF.